This T cell receptor beta chain was retrieved from a study of blood T cell repertoires in COVID-19. Repertoires were generated with immunoSEQ multiplex PCR, while TCRdb's copy carries only in-frame clones and drops some. The sample lists 73,000 or so clones, 65% to 90% seen once, with about 6% in the top ten. This clone was detected a few times. CDR1 is MGHRA and CDR2 is YSYEKL in the germline V gene. The CDR3 is 18 amino acids. V lost 4 bases to trimming and J lost 2 bases; unmatched junction nucleotides: 17. Input material: peripheral blood. This chain connects TRBV4-1 to TRBJ2-7; 7 bases map to TRBD2. This sequence was found in an older woman with acute or convalescent COVID-19. The CDR3 reads CASSLAPRASGTTYEQYF. In DNA form, the CDR3 reads TGCGCCAGCAGCCTGGCCCCTAGGGCCAGCGGGACCACCTACGAGCAGTACTTC.